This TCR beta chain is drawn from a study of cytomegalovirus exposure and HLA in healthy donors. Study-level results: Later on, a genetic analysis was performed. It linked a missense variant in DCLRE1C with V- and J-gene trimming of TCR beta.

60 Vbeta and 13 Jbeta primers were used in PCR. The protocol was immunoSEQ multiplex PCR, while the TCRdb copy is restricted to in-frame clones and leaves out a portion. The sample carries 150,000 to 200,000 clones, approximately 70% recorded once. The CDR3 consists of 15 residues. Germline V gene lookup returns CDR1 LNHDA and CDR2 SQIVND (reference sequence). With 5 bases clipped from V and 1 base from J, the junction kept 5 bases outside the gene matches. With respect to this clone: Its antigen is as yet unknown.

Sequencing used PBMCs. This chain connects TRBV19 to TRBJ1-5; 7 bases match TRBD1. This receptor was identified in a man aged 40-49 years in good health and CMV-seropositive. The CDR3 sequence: CASSGRQGSNQPQHF. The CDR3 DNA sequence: TGTGCCAGTAGTGGACGACAGGGAAGCAATCAGCCCCAGCATTTT. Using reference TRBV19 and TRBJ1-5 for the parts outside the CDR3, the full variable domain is DGGITQSPKYLFRKEGQNVTLSCEQNLNHDAMYWYRQDPGQGLRLIYYSQIVNDFQKGDIAEGYSVSREKKESFPLTVTSAQKNPTAFYLCASSGRQGSNQPQHFGDGTRLSIL.